The clone carrying this T cell receptor beta chain was observed a few times. Its specificity is unknown. This sample was taken from a study of blood T cells in healthy people across ages. At the level of the study: Template-switching capture recovered about one barcoded beta molecule per two T cells. Study-wide findings and caveats: Across the age range, TCR beta diversity per million T cells fell in a roughly linear way. A strong correlation was seen between TCR beta diversity and naive T cell percentage.

It was with a sample-barcoded 5' primer and a J-beta primer mix that a second PCR of roughly 7 to 12 cycles was run. From the 5' RACE reads, TCRdb called clonotypes with MiXCR, one entry per CDR3 protein. This sample has about 280,000 distinct CDR3 sequences; 25% to 30% occur once, and the top ten carry approximately 30%. With 2 bases clipped from V and 0 bases from J, the junction kept 12 bases outside the gene matches. Germline CDR1 reads MNHEY; CDR2 reads SVGEGT. The CDR3 runs 19 residues. The TCR comes from a woman between 65 and 79 years old in good health. The J gene is TRBJ2-1, the V gene TRBV6-2 or TRBV6-3; 8 bases are a match to TRBD2. Material: blood. CDR3 in amino acids: CASSYAWPSGSLSYNEQFF. The CDR3 region has the DNA TGTGCCAGCAGTTACGCATGGCCAAGCGGGAGCCTCTCCTACAATGAGCAGTTCTTC.